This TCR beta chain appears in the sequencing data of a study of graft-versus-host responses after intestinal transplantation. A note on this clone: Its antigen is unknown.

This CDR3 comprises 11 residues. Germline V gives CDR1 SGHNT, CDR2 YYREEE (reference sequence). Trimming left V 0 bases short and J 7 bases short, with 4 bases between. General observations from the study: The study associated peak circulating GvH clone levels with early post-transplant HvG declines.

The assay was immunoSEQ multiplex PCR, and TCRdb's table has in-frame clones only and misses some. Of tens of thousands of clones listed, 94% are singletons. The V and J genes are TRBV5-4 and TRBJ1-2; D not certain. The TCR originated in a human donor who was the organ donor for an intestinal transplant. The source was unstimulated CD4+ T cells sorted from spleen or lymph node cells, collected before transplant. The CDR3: CASSLGGGYTF. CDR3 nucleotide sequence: TGTGCCAGCAGCTTGGGGGGTGGCTACACCTTC.